This T cell receptor (beta chain) was found in a study of T cells after yellow fever vaccination. Via MiXCR, TCRdb re-called the 5' RACE reads, giving one row per CDR3 protein. The data hold tens of thousands of distinct CDR3 sequences, with roughly 7.3% observed a single time. Findings and caveats of the study: Faster peaking, at day 5 versus 15, marked a secondary response that was weaker. Among primary-vaccination clones, most reappeared after the booster, at almost 98% for CD4 and more than 75% for CD8. Only a small proportion of the clonotypes turned up in both the CD4 and the CD8 compartments, likely arising from convergent recombination.

By proportion, this clonotype is medium-sized (0.01 to 0.1%). Its antigen remains unknown. The sequences come from CD8+ T cells sorted from PBMCs, collected less than 16 days after the first yellow fever vaccination. This TCR was sampled from a man aged 18 to 35 who received the YFV17D yellow fever vaccine.

The CDR3 loop is CSAGTGSYEQYF. DNA of the CDR3: TGCAGTGCCGGGACAGGGTCCTACGAGCAGTACTTC. The V call is TRBV20-1, the J call TRBJ2-7; 9 positions agree with TRBD1. After removal of 6 bases from V and 1 base from J, the junction contained 1 base not matched to a gene. Germline-derived CDR1 and CDR2 are DFQATT and SNEGSKA (reference sequence). CDR3 length: 12 residues.